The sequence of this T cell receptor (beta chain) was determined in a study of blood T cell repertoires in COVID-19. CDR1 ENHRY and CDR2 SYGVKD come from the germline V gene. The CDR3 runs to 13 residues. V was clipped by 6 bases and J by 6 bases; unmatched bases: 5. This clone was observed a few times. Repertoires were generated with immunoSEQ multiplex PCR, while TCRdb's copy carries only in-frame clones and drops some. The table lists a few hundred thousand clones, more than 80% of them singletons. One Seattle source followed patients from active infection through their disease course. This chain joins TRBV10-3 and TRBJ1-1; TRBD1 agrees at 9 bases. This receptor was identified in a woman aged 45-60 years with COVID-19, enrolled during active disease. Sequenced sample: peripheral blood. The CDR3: CAIRGQGSSEAFF. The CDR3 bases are TGTGCCATCAGGGGACAGGGATCATCTGAAGCTTTCTTT.